This passage covers 27 T cell receptor beta chains from one sample sequenced in a study of shared clonotypes between healthy human individuals. Generated by immunoSEQ multiplex PCR, the TCRdb table keeps only in-frame clones and is missing some. The sample carries 2 million to 2.5 million clones, 95% recorded once. Sequencing input: naive CD4+ T cells sorted from blood. Subset of the sample: CD45RA+ positively selected. These receptors all stem from a man aged 18 to 30 in good health.

The V gene is TRBV6-1, the J gene TRBJ1-3; D is possibly TRBD1 (5 bases). The CDR3 length is 15 residues. Trimming pared 6 bases from V and 0 bases from J, leaving 12 bases between. Germline lookup yields CDR1 MNHNS and CDR2 SASEGT. For the CDR3, the DNA is TGTGCCAGCAGCGAGACAGTCGGCTCTGGAAACACCATATATTTT. Translating it yields CASSETVGSGNTIYF.

This clone was found once. V usage is TRBV5-4 and J usage is TRBJ1-1; a weak D match, TRBD1 (6 bases). CDR3 length equals 14 residues. Between the trimmed V and J ends, which lost 2 bases and 4 bases, there was a span of 12 bases. Germline loops: CDR1 SGHNT, CDR2 YYREEE (reference sequence). The CDR3 bases are TGTGCCAGCAGCTTAGAGGGGGAGGGCACTGAAGCTTTCTTT. Its protein product is CASSLEGEGTEAFF.

This clone appeared once. The rearrangement uses TRBV6-5 and TRBJ2-7; 8 bases map to TRBD1. V shed 6 bases, J shed 7 bases, and the junction held 14 bases outside the gene matches. The CDR3 covers 15 residues. Germline V gene lookup returns CDR1 MNHEY and CDR2 SVGAGI. The DNA for the CDR3 is TGTGCCAGCAGAACCAGGAGGACAGGGATAGGGGAGCAGTACTTC. Protein sequence: CASRTRRTGIGEQYF.

The chain is built from TRBV11-2 and TRBJ2-7; 9 nucleotides align to TRBD1. CDR3 length equals 15 residues. J gave up 0 bases and V 4 bases, and 4 bases lay outside the gene matches. Germline V gene lookup returns CDR1 SGHAT and CDR2 FQNNGV. CDR3 residues: CASSSRTGVSYEQYF. The CDR3 region has the DNA TGTGCCAGCAGCTCCAGGACAGGGGTCTCCTACGAGCAGTACTTC.

The chain joins TRBV18 to TRBJ2-7, with D perhaps assigned TRBD1 or TRBD2 (5 bases each). Trimming shortened V by 0 bases and J by 6 bases, and 9 bases separated the two germline ends. Germline V gives CDR1 KGHSH, CDR2 LQKENI. The CDR3 is 13 residues long. The CDR3 bases are TGTGCCAGCTCACCACCGGGGGATTCCGAGCAGTACTTC. Protein sequence: CASSPPGDSEQYF.

This sequence joins TRBV28 and TRBJ1-2; no clear D gene. The germline V gene has CDR1 MDHEN and CDR2 SYDVKM. This CDR3 has 12 residues. The V end lost 8 bases, the J end lost 0 bases, and 7 bases lay between the germline ends. CDR3 loop: CASENANYGYTF. The CDR3 DNA follows: TGTGCCAGCGAAAACGCTAACTATGGCTACACCTTC.

The rearrangement links TRBV2 to TRBJ1-3; D ambiguous. The CDR3 has 14 amino acids. The germline gives CDR1 SNHLY, CDR2 FYNNEI. Trimming stripped 3 bases from V and 4 bases from J, with 10 bases between. The DNA of the CDR3 is TGTGCCAGCAGTGACATGGAGTCCGGAAACACCATATATTTT. This gives the protein CASSDMESGNTIYF.

The chain recombines TRBV10-3 with TRBJ2-3, with D possibly TRBD2 on 7 matching bases. The CDR3 runs to 14 residues. V shed 11 bases and J shed 2 bases, with 17 bases lying between them. Germline loops: CDR1 ENHRY, CDR2 SYGVKD. For the CDR3, the DNA is TGTGCCGGGTGGGACGGGGGGCTCACAGATACGCAGTATTTT. Translating gives CAGWDGGLTDTQYF.

The J gene is TRBJ1-1, the V gene TRBV15; possibly TRBD1 for D (5 bases). The V and J ends lost 0 bases and 3 bases respectively, with 11 bases between them. This CDR3 has 15 residues. Germline V CDR1 and CDR2: LNHNV, YYDKDF (reference sequence). The chain's CDR3 is CATSRDPGGYTEAFF. In DNA form, the CDR3 reads TGTGCCACCAGCAGAGACCCGGGGGGGTACACTGAAGCTTTCTTT.

The chain carries TRBV7-2 and TRBJ2-3; the D is unclear. The germline V and J ends were trimmed by 1 base and 0 bases, with 11 bases remaining between them. The CDR3 loop spans 16 amino acids. Per the germline V gene, CDR1 is SGHTA and CDR2 is FQGNSA. The DNA of the CDR3 is TGTGCCAGCAGCTTAGGATATCACGGCAGCACAGATACGCAGTATTTT. This translates into CASSLGYHGSTDTQYF.

The chain carries TRBV28 and TRBJ1-6; 7 bases are a match to TRBD1. CDR3 length: 16 amino acids. The junction had 4 bases not matched to a gene; V was cut back by 5 bases and J by 0 bases. CDR1 and CDR2 from the germline V gene are MDHEN and SYDVKM. The DNA of the CDR3 is TGTGCCAGCAGTACGACAGGGAGCTCCTATAATTCACCCCTCCACTTT. This gives the protein CASSTTGSSYNSPLHF.

V usage is TRBV27 and J usage is TRBJ2-5, with 12 bases matching TRBD2. With V trimmed by 6 bases and J by 5 bases, 1 base remained unmatched. The V gene's germline CDR1 is MNHEY and CDR2 SMNVEV (reference sequence). This CDR3 region has 13 residues. The CDR3 nucleotides read TGTGCCAGCAGGACTAGCGGGAGTGAGACCCAGTACTTC. Its translation: CASRTSGSETQYF.

About this clone: Germline is not matched at one junction end, which may reflect a read error. This chain connects TRBV19 to TRBJ1-5, with D possibly matching TRBD1 (5 bases). CDR1 and CDR2 (germline): LNHDA, SQIVND (reference sequence). The length of the CDR3 is 14 residues. The CDR3 DNA sequence: TGTGCCAGTAGTATCGGGGGTAGCCATCAGCCCCAGCATTTT. The encoded protein is CASSIGGSHQPQHF.

The chain uses TRBV5-1 and TRBJ2-3, with D hard to call. This CDR3 has 15 amino acids. The V gene's germline CDR1 is SGHRS and CDR2 YFSETQ. The V end was cut by 4 bases, the J end by 0 bases, with 12 bases between. The CDR3 is CASSTAWVSTDTQYF. The DNA for the CDR3 is TGCGCCAGCAGCACCGCATGGGTTAGCACAGATACGCAGTATTTT.

The CDR3 reads CASSQRQFAYNEQFF. In DNA form, the CDR3 reads TGCGCCAGCAGCCAGAGGCAGTTCGCCTACAATGAGCAGTTCTTC. This chain joins TRBV4-3 and TRBJ2-1; no reliable D call. The V gene lost 3 bases and the J gene lost 2 bases, with 11 bases spanning the gap. The CDR3 has 15 residues. Germline values: CDR1 LGHNA, CDR2 YSLEER.

The chain employs TRBV6-6 and TRBJ2-4; 10 bases are a match to TRBD1. The CDR3 extends over 14 amino acids. Germline V gene data show CDR1 as MNHNY and CDR2 as SVGAGI (reference sequence). The V and J ends lost 8 bases and 7 bases, in that order; junction bases with no gene match: 8. CDR3 DNA sequence: TGTGCCAGCTTGCGGGACAGGGGAGCGAACATTCAGTACTTC. Amino acids: CASLRDRGANIQYF.

For this clone: The sample carries other DNA sequences with the same CDR3. The chain recombines TRBV19 with TRBJ1-1; no reliable D call. Germline V lookup: CDR1 LNHDA, CDR2 SQIVND (reference sequence). V was pared by 5 bases and J by 0 bases, with 7 bases between. The CDR3 spans 13 residues. The CDR3 DNA follows: TGTGCCAGTAGTTCAAGCCTGAACACTGAAGCTTTCTTT. Its protein is CASSSSLNTEAFF.

V and J are TRBV5-1 and TRBJ2-2, with 15 bases lining up with TRBD2. V dropped 4 bases and J dropped 7; count of bases not matched to a gene: 5. The CDR3 is made up of 16 amino acids. Germline V CDR1 and CDR2: SGHRS, YFSETQ. This chain's CDR3 is CASSPPGLAGGGELFF. The CDR3 DNA follows: TGCGCCAGCAGCCCTCCGGGACTAGCGGGAGGCGGGGAGCTGTTTTTT.

Details on this clone: Other DNA sequences from this sample encode an identical CDR3 as well. V is TRBV7-3 and J is TRBJ2-1; TRBD2 is a possible D gene (7 bases). V lost 5 bases and J 0 bases, leaving 11 bases between the germline ends. CDR3 length: 15 residues. Per germline, CDR1 SGHTA and CDR2 FQGTGA. The CDR3 DNA sequence: TGTGCCAGCAGCCCGGGGGGCCTCTCCTACAATGAGCAGTTCTTC. Translating it yields CASSPGGLSYNEQFF.

In its sample, this clone was seen once. The chain combines TRBV30 with TRBJ2-1; no definite D call. The V gene lost 3 bases and the J gene lost 4 bases, with 13 bases spanning the gap. This CDR3 is 14 amino acids long. The germline V gene encodes CDR1 GTSNPN and CDR2 SVGIG (reference sequence). This chain's CDR3 is CAWSRAQRYNEQFF. The CDR3, as DNA: TGTGCCTGGAGCCGCGCCCAACGGTACAATGAGCAGTTCTTC.

A note on this clone: The sample carries other DNA sequences with the same CDR3. The V call is TRBV10-1, the J call TRBJ2-2; D ambiguous. The V gene's germline CDR1 is WNHNN and CDR2 SYGVQD (reference sequence). The CDR3 has 13 amino acids. V was shortened by 0 bases and J by 2 bases, with 1 base between the two germline ends. CDR3: CASSESNTGELFF. The CDR3, as DNA: TGCGCCAGCAGTGAGTCTAACACCGGGGAGCTGTTTTTT.

This chain uses TRBV11-2 with TRBJ2-5; 8 nucleotides agree with TRBD2. J gave up 3 bases and V 5 bases, and 8 bases lay outside the gene matches. Looked up from germline, CDR1 is SGHAT and CDR2 is FQNNGV. This CDR3 is 15 amino acids long. In nucleotides, the CDR3 is TGTGCCAGCAGCATCAGGGGCGGGGGGAAAGAGACCCAGTACTTC. Translation: CASSIRGGGKETQYF.

The chain couples TRBV7-2 to TRBJ1-1; 7 bases line up with TRBD1. CDR3 length: 14 residues. Per germline, CDR1 SGHTA and CDR2 FQGNSA. Losses at the gene ends were 4 bases for V and 11 bases for J; bases not matched to a gene: 13. CDR3 DNA: TGTGCCAGCAGCTACCTCGCGTCGACAGGGAAGGCTTTCTTT. Its translation: CASSYLASTGKAFF.

This clone occurred once. The chain employs TRBV11-1 and TRBJ2-3; tentative D call: TRBD2 (6 bases). This CDR3 contains 16 residues. V lost 2 bases to trimming and J lost 0 bases, with 12 bases between them. Per the germline V gene, CDR1 is SGHAT and CDR2 is FQDESV (reference sequence). This chain's CDR3 is CASSLYSGTSTDTQYF. CDR3 nucleotide sequence: TGTGCCAGCAGCTTATATTCAGGGACTAGCACAGATACGCAGTATTTT.

The DNA of the CDR3 is TGCAGTGCTCCAACGCGGAGGGGAGCTTTCTTT. It codes for CSAPTRRGAFF. The rearrangement uses TRBV20-1 and TRBJ1-1; TRBD1 is a possible D gene (5 bases). Per the germline V gene, CDR1 is DFQATT and CDR2 is SNEGSKA (reference sequence). CDR3 length equals 11 residues. Trimming took off 5 bases at V and 10 bases at J, with 14 bases between the two ends.

This sequence joins TRBV5-6 and TRBJ2-4; D is perhaps TRBD1 or TRBD2 (5 bases each). The CDR3 has 11 amino acids. The ends were cut back, 4 bases at V and 14 bases at J, with 13 bases in the middle. In germline, CDR1 is SGHDT, CDR2 YYEEEE. The CDR3 reads CASSVRDAEYF. The CDR3 DNA sequence: TGTGCCAGCAGCGTCCGGGACGCGGAGTACTTC.

The rearrangement links TRBV6-1 to TRBJ1-6; the D is unclear. Germline lookup yields CDR1 MNHNS and CDR2 SASEGT. The CDR3 runs 14 residues. The ends were cut back, 1 base at V and 13 bases at J, with 14 bases in the middle. In nucleotides, the CDR3 is TGTGCCAGCAGTGAAGTAGCCGGGGTAAGCCCCCTCCACTTT. Translating gives CASSEVAGVSPLHF.